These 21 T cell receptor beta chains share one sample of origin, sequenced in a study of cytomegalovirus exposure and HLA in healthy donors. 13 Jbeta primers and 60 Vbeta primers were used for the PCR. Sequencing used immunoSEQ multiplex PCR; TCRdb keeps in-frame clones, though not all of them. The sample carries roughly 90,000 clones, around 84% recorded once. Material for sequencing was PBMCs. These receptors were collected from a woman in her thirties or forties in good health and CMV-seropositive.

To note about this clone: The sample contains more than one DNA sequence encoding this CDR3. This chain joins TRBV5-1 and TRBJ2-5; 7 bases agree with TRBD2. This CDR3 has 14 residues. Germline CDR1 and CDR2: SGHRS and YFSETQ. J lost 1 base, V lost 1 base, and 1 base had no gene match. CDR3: CASSLTSAQETQYF. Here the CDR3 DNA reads TGCGCCAGCAGCTTGACTAGCGCCCAAGAGACCCAGTACTTC.

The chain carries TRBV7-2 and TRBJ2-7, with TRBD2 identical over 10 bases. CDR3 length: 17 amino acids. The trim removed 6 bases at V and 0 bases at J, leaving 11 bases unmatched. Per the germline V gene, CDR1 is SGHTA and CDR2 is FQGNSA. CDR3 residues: CASSRRGLAGDSYEQYF. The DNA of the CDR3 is TGTGCCAGCAGTCGGCGTGGGCTAGCGGGGGACTCCTACGAGCAGTACTTC.

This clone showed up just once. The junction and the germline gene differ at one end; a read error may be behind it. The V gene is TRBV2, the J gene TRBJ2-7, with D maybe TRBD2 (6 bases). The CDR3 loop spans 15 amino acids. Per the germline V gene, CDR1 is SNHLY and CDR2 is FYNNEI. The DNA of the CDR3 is TGTGCCAGCAGTAAAGCGGGCCTGAGCTCCTACGAGCAGTACTTC. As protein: CASSKAGLSSYEQYF.

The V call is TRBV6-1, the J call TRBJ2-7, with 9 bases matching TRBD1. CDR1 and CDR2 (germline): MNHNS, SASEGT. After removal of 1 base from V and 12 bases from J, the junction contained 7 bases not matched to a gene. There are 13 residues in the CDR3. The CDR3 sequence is CASSEGRDRAAYF. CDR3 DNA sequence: TGTGCCAGCAGTGAAGGCCGGGACAGGGCCGCGTACTTC.

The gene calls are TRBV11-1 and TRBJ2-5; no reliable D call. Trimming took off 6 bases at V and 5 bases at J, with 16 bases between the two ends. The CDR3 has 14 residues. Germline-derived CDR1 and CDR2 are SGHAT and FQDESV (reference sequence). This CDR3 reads CASSYAGYFETQYF. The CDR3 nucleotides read TGTGCCAGCAGTTACGCAGGATATTTCGAGACCCAGTACTTC.

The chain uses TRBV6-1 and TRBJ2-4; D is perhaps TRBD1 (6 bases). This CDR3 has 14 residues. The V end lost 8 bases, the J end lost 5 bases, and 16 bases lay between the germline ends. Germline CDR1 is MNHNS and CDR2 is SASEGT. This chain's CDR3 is CASHQGNWQNIQYF. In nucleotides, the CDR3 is TGTGCCAGCCATCAGGGGAATTGGCAAAACATTCAGTACTTC.

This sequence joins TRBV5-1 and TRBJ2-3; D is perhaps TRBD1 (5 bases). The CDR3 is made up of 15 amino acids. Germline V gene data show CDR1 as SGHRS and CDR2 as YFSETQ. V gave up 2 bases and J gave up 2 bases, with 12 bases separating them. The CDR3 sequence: CASSFLVTDTDTQYF. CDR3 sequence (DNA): TGCGCCAGCAGCTTCTTAGTGACAGACACAGATACGCAGTATTTT.

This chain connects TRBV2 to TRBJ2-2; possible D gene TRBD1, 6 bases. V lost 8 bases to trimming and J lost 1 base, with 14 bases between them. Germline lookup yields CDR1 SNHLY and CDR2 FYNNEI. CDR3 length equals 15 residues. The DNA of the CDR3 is TGTGCCAGCCGAGAGACAGGCTTGAACACCGGGGAGCTGTTTTTT. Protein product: CASRETGLNTGELFF.

This chain's CDR3 is CASSPWDRAQETQYF. CDR3 nucleotides: TGTGCCAGCTCACCATGGGACAGGGCGCAAGAGACCCAGTACTTC. The rearrangement links TRBV18 to TRBJ2-5, with 9 bases lining up with TRBD1. Per the germline V gene, CDR1 is KGHSH and CDR2 is LQKENI. With 2 bases clipped from V and 2 bases from J, the junction kept 3 bases outside the gene matches. The CDR3 runs 15 residues. The full variable domain, completed using reference TRBV18 and TRBJ2-5, is NAGVMQNPRHLVRRRGQEARLRCSPMKGHSHVYWYRQLPEEGLKFMVYLQKENIIDESGMPKERFSAEFPKEGPSILRIQQVVRGDSAAYFCASSPWDRAQETQYFGPGTRLLVL.

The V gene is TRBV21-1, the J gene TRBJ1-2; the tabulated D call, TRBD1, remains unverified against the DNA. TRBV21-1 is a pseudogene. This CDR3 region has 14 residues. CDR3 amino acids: CASTATVDSYGYTF. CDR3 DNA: TGTGCCAGCACCGCGACCGTTGACAGCTATGGCTACACCTTC.

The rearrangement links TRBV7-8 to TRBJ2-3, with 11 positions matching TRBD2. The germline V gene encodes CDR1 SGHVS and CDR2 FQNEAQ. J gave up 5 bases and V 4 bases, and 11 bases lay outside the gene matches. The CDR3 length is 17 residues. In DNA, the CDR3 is TGTGCCAGCAGCTCCTCCCGACTAGCGGGGTTTGGAGATACGCAGTATTTT. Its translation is CASSSSRLAGFGDTQYF.

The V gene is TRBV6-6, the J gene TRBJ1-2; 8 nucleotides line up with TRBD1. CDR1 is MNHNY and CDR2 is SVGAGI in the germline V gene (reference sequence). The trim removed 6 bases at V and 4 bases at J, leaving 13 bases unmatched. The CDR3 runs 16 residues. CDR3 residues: CASSVTTGTGFYGYTF. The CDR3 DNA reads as TGTGCCAGCAGCGTCACCACCGGGACAGGCTTCTATGGCTACACCTTC.

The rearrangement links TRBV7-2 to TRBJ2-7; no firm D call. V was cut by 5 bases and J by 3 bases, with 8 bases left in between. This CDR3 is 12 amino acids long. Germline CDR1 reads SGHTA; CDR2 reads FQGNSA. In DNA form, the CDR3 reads TGTGCCAGCAGCCCCAAACTCTACGAGCAGTACTTC. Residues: CASSPKLYEQYF.

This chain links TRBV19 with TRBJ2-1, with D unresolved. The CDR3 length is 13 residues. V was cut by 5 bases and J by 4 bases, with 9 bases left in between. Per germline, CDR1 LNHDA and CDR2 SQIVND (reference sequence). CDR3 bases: TGTGCCAGTAGTCACGAGCTTTACAATGAGCAGTTCTTC. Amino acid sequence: CASSHELYNEQFF. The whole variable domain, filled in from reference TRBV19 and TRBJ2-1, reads DGGITQSPKYLFRKEGQNVTLSCEQNLNHDAMYWYRQDPGQGLRLIYYSQIVNDFQKGDIAEGYSVSREKKESFPLTVTSAQKNPTAFYLCASSHELYNEQFFGPGTRLTVL.

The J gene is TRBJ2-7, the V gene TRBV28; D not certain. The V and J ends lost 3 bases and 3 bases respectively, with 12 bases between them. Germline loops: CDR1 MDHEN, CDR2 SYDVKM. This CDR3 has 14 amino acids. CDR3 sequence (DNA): TGTGCCAGCAGTTTTAGTCCCTACCTCTACGAGCAGTACTTC. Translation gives CASSFSPYLYEQYF.

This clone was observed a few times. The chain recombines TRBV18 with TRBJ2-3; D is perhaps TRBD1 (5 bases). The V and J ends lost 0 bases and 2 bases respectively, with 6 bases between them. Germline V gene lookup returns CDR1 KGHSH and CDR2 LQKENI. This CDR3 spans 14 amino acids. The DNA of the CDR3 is TGTGCCAGCTCACCACCGACAGTCACAGATACGCAGTATTTT. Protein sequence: CASSPPTVTDTQYF.

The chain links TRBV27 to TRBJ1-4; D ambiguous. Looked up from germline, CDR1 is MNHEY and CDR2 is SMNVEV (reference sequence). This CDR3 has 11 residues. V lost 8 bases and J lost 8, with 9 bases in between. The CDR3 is CASGRLEKLFF. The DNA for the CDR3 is TGTGCCAGCGGCCGATTAGAAAAACTGTTTTTT.

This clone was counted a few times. The CDR3 DNA follows: TGTGCCAGCAGTCCATACTCCACCGGGGAGCTGTTTTTT. Its protein is CASSPYSTGELFF. The gene calls are TRBV6-5 and TRBJ2-2; D remains unclear. This CDR3 is 13 amino acids long. Germline values: CDR1 MNHEY, CDR2 SVGAGI. Trimming pared 5 bases from V and 4 bases from J, leaving 8 bases between.

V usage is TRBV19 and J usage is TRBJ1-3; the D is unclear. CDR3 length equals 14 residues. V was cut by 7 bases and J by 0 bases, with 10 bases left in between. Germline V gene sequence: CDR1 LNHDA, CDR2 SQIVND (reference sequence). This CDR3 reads CASTLLGSGNTIYF. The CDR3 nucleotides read TGTGCCAGTACCCTCCTCGGCTCTGGAAACACCATATATTTT.

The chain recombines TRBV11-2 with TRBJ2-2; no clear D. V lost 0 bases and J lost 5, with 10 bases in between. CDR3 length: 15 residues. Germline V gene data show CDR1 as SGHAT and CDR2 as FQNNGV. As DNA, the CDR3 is TGTGCCAGCAGCTTAGATTCGAGTTATACCGGGGAGCTGTTTTTT. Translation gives CASSLDSSYTGELFF.

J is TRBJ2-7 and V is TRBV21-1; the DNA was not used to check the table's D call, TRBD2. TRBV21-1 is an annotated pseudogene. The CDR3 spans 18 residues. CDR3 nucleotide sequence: TGTGCCAGCGGCCCCGGGACTAGCGGCCCCCAGCCGGGGTACGAGCAGTACTTC. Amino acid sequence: CASGPGTSGPQPGYEQYF.